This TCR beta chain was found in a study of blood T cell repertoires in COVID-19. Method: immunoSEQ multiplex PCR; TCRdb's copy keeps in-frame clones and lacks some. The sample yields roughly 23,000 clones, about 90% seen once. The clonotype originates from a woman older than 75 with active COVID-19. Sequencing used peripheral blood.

CDR3 sequence reads: CASSSQGYEQYF. DNA for the CDR3: TGTGCCAGCAGTTCTCAGGGCTACGAGCAGTACTTC. V is TRBV12-3 or TRBV12-4 and J is TRBJ2-7; D possibly corresponds to TRBD1 (5 bases). Between the trimmed V and J ends, which lost 4 bases and 3 bases, there was a span of 7 bases. The CDR3 is 12 residues long.